This T cell receptor beta chain originates from a study of Graves' ophthalmopathy and Graves' hyperthyroidism. Germline V gene data show CDR1 as SNHLY and CDR2 as FYNNEI. The CDR3 totals 16 residues. J was trimmed by 5 bases and V by 1 base; bases with no gene match: 9. As the template, RNA transcripts were used to amplify TCR beta CDR3 regions. Amplification began with first-round RT-PCR using HTBI primers, then second-round multiplex PCR was performed. TCRdb recomputed calls from the multiplex PCR reads with MiXCR, one row per CDR3 protein. The sample lists about 210,000 distinct CDR3 sequences, 25% to 35% occurring once. This clonotype was observed many times. Exclusion criteria comprised other autoimmune diseases, uncontrolled infections, pregnancy or lactation in patients.

Sequenced material: peripheral blood. The V gene is TRBV2, the J gene TRBJ2-7; 9 bases line up with TRBD1. The clonotype was recovered from a man aged 45-65 years with Graves' ophthalmopathy. The DNA of the CDR3 is TGTGCCAGCAGTGAAGGCCAGAGGACAGGGGTTGACGAGCAGTACTTC. It yields the protein CASSEGQRTGVDEQYF. Together with reference TRBV2 and TRBJ2-7, the CDR3 gives the full variable domain: EPEVTQTPSHQVTQMGQEVILRCVPISNHLYFYWYRQILGQKVEFLVSFYNNEISEKSEIFDDQFSVERPDGSNFTLKIRSTKLEDSAMYFCASSEGQRTGVDEQYFGPGTRLTVT.